This T cell receptor beta chain came from a study of T cells in Graves' hyperthyroidism and ophthalmopathy. Study as a whole: Peripheral blood was collected at initial diagnosis, before any treatment.

CDR3 length: 16 amino acids. The V segment lost 11 bases and the J segment 0 bases; nucleotides outside the gene matches: 9. The V gene's germline CDR1 is MDHEN and CDR2 SYDVKM. Template material for amplifying TCR beta CDR3 regions consisted of RNA transcripts. TCR CDR3 regions were first amplified by RT-PCR with HTBI primers. TCRdb analysed the multiplex PCR reads with MiXCR anew, one entry per CDR3 protein. The data show some 620,000 distinct CDR3 sequences, about 17% seen once. This TCR derives from a woman under 40 with Graves' hyperthyroidism. Sequenced input: blood. The rearrangement uses TRBV28 and TRBJ2-1; 11 positions agree with TRBD2. CDR3 loop: CAGGLAGAGSYNEQFF. The CDR3 DNA is TGTGCCGGCGGACTAGCGGGCGCCGGCTCCTACAATGAGCAGTTCTTC. Using reference TRBV28 and TRBJ2-1 for the parts outside the CDR3, the full variable domain is DVKVTQSSRYLVKRTGEKVFLECVQDMDHENMFWYRQDPGLGLRLIYFSYDVKMKEKGDIPEGYSVSREKKERFSLILESASTNQTSMYLCAGGLAGAGSYNEQFFGPGTRLTVL.